This T cell receptor (beta chain) was observed in a study of blood T cell repertoires in COVID-19. The overall study: Italy, Spain and the United States were the sources of the convalescent and acute COVID-19 samples. From T cells, B-cell-depleted T cells, or PBMCs came the material, which was cDNA or gDNA.

The germline V and J ends were trimmed by 9 bases and 3 bases, with 11 bases remaining between them. Germline V CDR1 and CDR2: SNHLY, FYNNEI. CDR3 size: 13 residues. Original processing methods: Reference gene primers were amplified, and this amplification served to estimate nucleated cell counts. This table comes from immunoSEQ multiplex PCR, and its TCRdb copy is limited to in-frame clones, with some not included. That table gives V, J and clone size, and the DNA gave D and trimming. The repertoire holds 250,000 or so clones, roughly 88% seen once, with 2.5% to 3.5% in the top ten. The source material was peripheral blood. This clonotype was sampled from a woman in her 30s with active or convalescent COVID-19. This rearrangement joins TRBV2 to TRBJ1-4; no clear D. The CDR3 DNA reads TGTGCCAGTGTCAGGTCTGCTAATGAAAAACTGTTTTTT. As protein: CASVRSANEKLFF.